This T cell receptor beta chain was recovered during a study of blood T cell repertoires in COVID-19. Study-level background: Sources were T cells, B-cell-depleted T cells, or PBMCs; the material itself was cDNA or gDNA.

The data were produced by immunoSEQ multiplex PCR, yet TCRdb's version contains in-frame clones alone and is incomplete. Of some 160,000 clones listed, roughly 88% are singletons. V was pared by 5 bases and J by 6 bases, with 6 bases of the junction left unmatched. The CDR3 is 13 residues long. CDR1 is MNHEY, CDR2 SMNVEV, per germline (reference sequence). The specimen sequenced was peripheral blood. The clonotype comes from a man in his late teens or twenties with COVID-19, enrolled during active disease. The rearrangement links TRBV27 to TRBJ2-7; 8 bases fit TRBD2. The CDR3: CASSPGTRSEQYF. CDR3 DNA sequence: TGTGCCAGCAGTCCCGGGACTAGAAGCGAGCAGTACTTC.